Listed below are T cell receptor beta chains from one sample, sequenced in a study of blood T cell repertoires in COVID-19. Sequencing used immunoSEQ multiplex PCR; TCRdb keeps in-frame clones, though not all of them. Of about 180,000 clones listed, roughly four fifths are singletons. The sample comprised peripheral blood. The receptor source for this set is a woman in her 70s with COVID-19, enrolled during active disease. CDR3s include the opening cysteine and the closing phenylalanine or tryptophan.

>TRBV19|TRBJ1-5
CASSAQNYQPQHF
>TRBV11-2|TRBJ1-6
CASSLDPGTGGPLHF
>TRBV6-5|TRBJ2-5
CASRIQAGVWETQYF
>TRBV4-1|TRBJ1-2
CASSQDRGPYGYTF
>TRBV10-3|TRBJ1-1
CAIWEPRRTEAFF
>TRBV28|TRBJ1-1
CASSLFRTNTEAFF
>TRBV6-5|TRBJ2-1
CASRDGTSGSRMFF
>TRBV27|TRBJ2-7
CASSLSSGRTYEQYF
>TRBV19|TRBJ2-5
CASSDYEGAEGTQYF
>TRBV10-3|TRBJ2-1
CATKERLAGGTNEQFF
>TRBV12-3/TRBV12-4|TRBJ1-2
CASSLGREAGYTF
>TRBV5-8|TRBJ2-1
CASSLLAGRGNEQFF
>TRBV7-2|TRBJ2-6
CASSLAGVPGANVLTF
>TRBV28|TRBJ1-3
CASSPGGSSGNTIYF
>TRBV2|TRBJ2-3
CASRELAGDRGDTQYF